Below are 9 T cell receptor beta chains sequenced from a single sample in a study of blood T cell repertoires in COVID-19. The table came from immunoSEQ multiplex PCR; TCRdb's copy has only in-frame clones and leaves some out. The table shows tens of thousands of clones, with more than 75% occurring only once. Input material: peripheral blood. These receptors all stem from a man aged 50 or older with active or convalescent COVID-19.

The chain is built from TRBV9 and TRBJ1-3; possibly TRBD1 for D (6 bases). The V end lost 3 bases, the J end lost 4 bases, and 8 bases lay between the germline ends. The CDR3 runs to 13 residues. The germline V gene has CDR1 SGDLS and CDR2 YYNGEE. The CDR3 DNA follows: TGTGCCAGCAGCGAGGGGACAGGAAACACCATATATTTT. Protein sequence: CASSEGTGNTIYF. Combining the CDR3 with reference TRBV9 and TRBJ1-3 gives the whole variable domain DSGVTQTPKHLITATGQRVTLRCSPRSGDLSVYWYQQSLDQGLQFLIQYYNGEERAKGNILERFSAQQFPDLHSELNLSSLELGDSALYFCASSEGTGNTIYFGEGSWLTVV.

J is TRBJ2-1 and V is TRBV7-2, with TRBD2 matching over 12 bases. V shed 1 base and J 13 bases; nucleotides not matched to a gene: 5. CDR1 and CDR2 (germline): SGHTA, FQGNSA. This CDR3 is built from 14 residues. CDR3 region: CASSLGLAGAQQFF. The CDR3 region has the DNA TGTGCCAGCAGCTTAGGACTAGCGGGGGCCCAACAGTTCTTC.

The chain is built from TRBV5-6 and TRBJ1-6; D gene uncertain. This CDR3 is 17 amino acids long. The germline CDR1 and CDR2 sequences are SGHDT and YYEEEE. The germline V and J ends were trimmed by 5 bases and 0 bases, with 15 bases remaining between them. CDR3 sequence reads: CASSGSDWSSYNSPLHF. CDR3 coding DNA: TGTGCCAGCAGTGGGTCGGACTGGAGCTCCTATAATTCACCCCTCCACTTT.

The V and J genes are TRBV18 and TRBJ1-3, with D tentatively TRBD1 (6 bases). V was trimmed by 0 bases and J by 5 bases, leaving 11 bases between them. CDR1 and CDR2 (germline): KGHSH, LQKENI. This CDR3 has 15 residues. This chain's CDR3 is CASSPPNRERNTIYF. In nucleotides, the CDR3 is TGTGCCAGCTCACCACCGAACAGGGAAAGAAACACCATATATTTT.

The CDR3 sequence is CAWSVGRGPGTGELFF. The CDR3 DNA reads as TGTGCCTGGAGTGTGGGCAGGGGGCCGGGCACCGGGGAGCTGTTTTTT. This chain links TRBV30 with TRBJ2-2; 8 bases fit TRBD1. CDR1 is GTSNPN, CDR2 SVGIG, per germline (reference sequence). Trimming at V came to 0 bases and at J to 4 bases, leaving 7 bases not matched to a gene. The CDR3 contains 16 residues.

This chain links TRBV27 with TRBJ1-5, with 9 nucleotides matching TRBD1. Per germline, CDR1 MNHEY and CDR2 SMNVEV (reference sequence). This CDR3 has 17 residues. Unmatched junction bases numbered 11, after V lost 5 bases and J lost 3 bases. CDR3 bases: TGTGCCAGCAGTCCGGGGACAGGGAAGGGTAACAATCAGCCCCAGCATTTT. This encodes CASSPGTGKGNNQPQHF.

The chain carries TRBV14 and TRBJ2-2; no clear D gene. Germline CDR1 and CDR2: SGHDN and FVKESK. The CDR3 has 15 residues. V lost 4 bases and J 3 bases, leaving 12 bases between the germline ends. In DNA, the CDR3 is TGTGCCAGCAGCCCCCAGCAGGTTCACACCGGGGAGCTGTTTTTT. Translated, it gives CASSPQQVHTGELFF.

The chain recombines TRBV7-8 with TRBJ2-1, with a tentative D call TRBD1 (5 bases). CDR3 size: 17 residues. Trimming pared 2 bases from V and 0 bases from J, leaving 14 bases between. CDR1 and CDR2 from the germline V gene are SGHVS and FQNEAQ. The CDR3 coding sequence is TGTGCCAGCAGCTTAACCTTCAGGGTGAGCTCCTACAATGAGCAGTTCTTC. As protein: CASSLTFRVSSYNEQFF. Combining the CDR3 with reference TRBV7-8 and TRBJ2-1 gives the whole variable domain GAGVSQSPRYKVAKRGQDVALRCDPISGHVSLFWYQQALGQGPEFLTYFQNEAQLDKSGLPSDRFFAERPEGSVSTLKIQRTQQEDSAVYLCASSLTFRVSSYNEQFFGPGTRLTVL.

The chain combines TRBV28 with TRBJ1-6, with TRBD1 identical over 9 bases. Germline V gene sequence: CDR1 MDHEN, CDR2 SYDVKM. CDR3 length: 14 amino acids. Trimming cost V 7 bases and J 9 bases; bases outside gene matches: 7. CDR3 DNA: TGTGCCAGCATCCCCGGGACAGGGTTTTCACCCCTCCACTTT. It translates to CASIPGTGFSPLHF. Variable domain in full (rest from reference TRBV28 and TRBJ1-6): DVKVTQSSRYLVKRTGEKVFLECVQDMDHENMFWYRQDPGLGLRLIYFSYDVKMKEKGDIPEGYSVSREKKERFSLILESASTNQTSMYLCASIPGTGFSPLHFGNGTRLTVT.